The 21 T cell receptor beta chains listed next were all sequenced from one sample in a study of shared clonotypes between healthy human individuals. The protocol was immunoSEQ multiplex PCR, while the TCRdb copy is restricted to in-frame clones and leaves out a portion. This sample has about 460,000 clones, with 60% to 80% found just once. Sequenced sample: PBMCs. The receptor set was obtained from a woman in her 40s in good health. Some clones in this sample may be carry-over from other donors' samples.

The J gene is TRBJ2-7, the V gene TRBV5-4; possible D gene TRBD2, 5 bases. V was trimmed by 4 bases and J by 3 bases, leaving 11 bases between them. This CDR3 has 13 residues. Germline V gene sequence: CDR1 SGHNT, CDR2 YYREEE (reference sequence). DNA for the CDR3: TGTGCCAGCAGCGTGATTAGCGTCTACGAGCAGTACTTC. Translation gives CASSVISVYEQYF.

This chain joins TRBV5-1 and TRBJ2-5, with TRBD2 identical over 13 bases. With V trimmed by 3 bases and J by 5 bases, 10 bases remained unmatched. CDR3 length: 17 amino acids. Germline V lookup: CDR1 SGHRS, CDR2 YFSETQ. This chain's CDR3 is CASSSSGLAGAQETQYF. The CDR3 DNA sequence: TGCGCCAGCAGCTCAAGTGGACTAGCGGGAGCTCAGGAGACCCAGTACTTC.

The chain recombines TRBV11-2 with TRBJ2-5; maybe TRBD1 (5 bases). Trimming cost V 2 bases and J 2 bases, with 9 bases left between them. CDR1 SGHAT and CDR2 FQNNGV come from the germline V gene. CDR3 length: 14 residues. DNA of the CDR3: TGTGCCAGCAGCTTATTCAGGGATCAAGAGACCCAGTACTTC. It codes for CASSLFRDQETQYF.

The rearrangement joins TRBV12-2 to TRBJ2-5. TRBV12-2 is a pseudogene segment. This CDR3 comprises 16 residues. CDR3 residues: CASRLCPDGYQETQYF. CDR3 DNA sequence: TGTGCAAGTCGCTTATGTCCGGACGGGTATCAAGAGACCCAGTACTTC.

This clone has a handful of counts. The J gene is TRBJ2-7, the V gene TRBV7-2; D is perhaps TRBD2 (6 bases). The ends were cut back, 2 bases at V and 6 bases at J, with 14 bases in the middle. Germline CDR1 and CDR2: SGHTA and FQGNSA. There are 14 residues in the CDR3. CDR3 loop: CASSLYPGTVEQYF. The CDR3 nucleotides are TGTGCCAGCAGCTTATACCCCGGGACTGTCGAGCAGTACTTC.

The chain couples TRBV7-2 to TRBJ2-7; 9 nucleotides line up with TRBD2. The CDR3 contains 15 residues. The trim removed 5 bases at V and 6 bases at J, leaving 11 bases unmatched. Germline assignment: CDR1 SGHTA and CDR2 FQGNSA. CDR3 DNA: TGTGCCAGCAGCCCCAGAACGTATAGCGGGAGCGAGCAGTACTTC. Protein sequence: CASSPRTYSGSEQYF. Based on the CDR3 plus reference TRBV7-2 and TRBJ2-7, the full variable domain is GAGVSQSPSNKVTEKGKDVELRCDPISGHTALYWYRQSLGQGLEFLIYFQGNSAPDKSGLPSDRFSAERTGGSVSTLTIQRTQQEDSAVYLCASSPRTYSGSEQYFGPGTRLTVT.

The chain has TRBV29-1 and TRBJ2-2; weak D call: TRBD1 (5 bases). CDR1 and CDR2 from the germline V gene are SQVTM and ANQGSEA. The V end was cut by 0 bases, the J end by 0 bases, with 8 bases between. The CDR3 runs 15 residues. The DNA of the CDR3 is TGCAGCGTTGAAGAGGGGCTATCGAACACCGGGGAGCTGTTTTTT. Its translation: CSVEEGLSNTGELFF.

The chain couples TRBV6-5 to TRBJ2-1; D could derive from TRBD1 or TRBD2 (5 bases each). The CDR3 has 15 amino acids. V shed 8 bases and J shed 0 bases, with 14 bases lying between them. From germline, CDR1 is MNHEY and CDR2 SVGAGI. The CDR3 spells CASSPGASSYNEQFF. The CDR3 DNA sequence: TGTGCCAGCTCCCCCGGGGCTAGCTCCTACAATGAGCAGTTCTTC.

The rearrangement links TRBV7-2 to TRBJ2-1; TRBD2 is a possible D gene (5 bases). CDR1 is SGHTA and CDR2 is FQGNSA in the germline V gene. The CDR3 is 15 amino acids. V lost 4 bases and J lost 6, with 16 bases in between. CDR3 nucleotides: TGTGCCAGCAGCTCCTACGACTATACATTCAATGAGCAGTTCTTC. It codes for CASSSYDYTFNEQFF.

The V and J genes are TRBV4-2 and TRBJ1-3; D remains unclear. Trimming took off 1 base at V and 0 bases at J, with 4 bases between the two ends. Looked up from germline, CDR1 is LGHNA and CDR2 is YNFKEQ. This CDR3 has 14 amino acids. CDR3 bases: TGTGCCAGCAGCCAAGGCCGCTCTGGAAACACCATATATTTT. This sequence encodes CASSQGRSGNTIYF.

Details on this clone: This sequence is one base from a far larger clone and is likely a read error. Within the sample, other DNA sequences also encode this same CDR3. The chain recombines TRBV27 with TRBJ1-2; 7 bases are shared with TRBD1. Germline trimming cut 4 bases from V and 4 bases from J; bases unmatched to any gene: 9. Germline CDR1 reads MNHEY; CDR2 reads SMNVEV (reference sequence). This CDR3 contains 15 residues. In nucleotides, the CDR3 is TGTGCCAGCAGTTGGGGAGGGGGCGGGGTCTATGGCTACACCTTC. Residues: CASSWGGGGVYGYTF.

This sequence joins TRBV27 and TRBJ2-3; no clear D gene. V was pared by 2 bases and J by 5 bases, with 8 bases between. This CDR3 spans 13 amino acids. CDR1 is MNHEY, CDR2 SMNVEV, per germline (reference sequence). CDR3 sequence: CASSLRAQDTQYF. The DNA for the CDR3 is TGTGCCAGCAGTTTAAGGGCACAAGATACGCAGTATTTT.

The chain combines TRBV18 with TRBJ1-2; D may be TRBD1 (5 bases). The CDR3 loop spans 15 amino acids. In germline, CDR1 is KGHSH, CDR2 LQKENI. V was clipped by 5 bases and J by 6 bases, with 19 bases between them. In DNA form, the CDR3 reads TGTGCCAGCTCAATCGGGTGGGGCATCGAGGATGGCTACACCTTC. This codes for CASSIGWGIEDGYTF.

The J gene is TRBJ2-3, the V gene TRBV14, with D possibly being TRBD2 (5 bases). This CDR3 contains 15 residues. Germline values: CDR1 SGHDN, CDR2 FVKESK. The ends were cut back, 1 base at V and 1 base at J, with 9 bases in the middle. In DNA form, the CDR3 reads TGTGCCAGCAGCCAAGGCGCGCGGGGCACAGATACGCAGTATTTT. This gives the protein CASSQGARGTDTQYF.

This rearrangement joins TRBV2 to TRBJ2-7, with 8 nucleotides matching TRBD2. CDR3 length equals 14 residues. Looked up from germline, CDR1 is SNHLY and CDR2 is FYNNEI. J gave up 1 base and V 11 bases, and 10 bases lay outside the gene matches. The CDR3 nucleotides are TGTGCCGGCCAAAGCGGGAGAGGGTCCTACGAGCAGTACTTC. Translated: CAGQSGRGSYEQYF.

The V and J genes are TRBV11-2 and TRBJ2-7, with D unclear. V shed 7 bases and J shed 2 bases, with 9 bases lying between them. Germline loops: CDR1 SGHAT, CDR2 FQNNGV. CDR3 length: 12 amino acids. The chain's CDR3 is CASTRGPYEQYF. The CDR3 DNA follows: TGTGCCAGCACCCGAGGTCCCTACGAGCAGTACTTC.

The CDR3 region is CASTRHTSSYEQYF. CDR3 in DNA: TGTGCCAGCACGAGACACACGAGCTCCTACGAGCAGTACTTC. The chain is built from TRBV28 and TRBJ2-7; D ambiguous. Trimming took 7 bases from V and 0 from J, leaving 13 bases between them. The CDR3 extends over 14 amino acids. Per the germline V gene, CDR1 is MDHEN and CDR2 is SYDVKM.

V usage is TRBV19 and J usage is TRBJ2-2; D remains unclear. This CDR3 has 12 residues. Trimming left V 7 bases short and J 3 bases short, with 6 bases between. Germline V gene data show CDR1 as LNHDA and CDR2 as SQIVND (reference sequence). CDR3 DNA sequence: TGTGCCAGTAATTTCCACACCGGGGAGCTGTTTTTT. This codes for CASNFHTGELFF.

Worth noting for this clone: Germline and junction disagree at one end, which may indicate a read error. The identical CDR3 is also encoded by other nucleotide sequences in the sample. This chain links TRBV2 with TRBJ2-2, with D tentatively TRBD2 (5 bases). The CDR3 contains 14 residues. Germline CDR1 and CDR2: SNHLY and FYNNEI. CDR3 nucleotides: TGTGCTAGCAGTAAGGACTGGAACACCGGGGAGCTGTTTTTT. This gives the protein CASSKDWNTGELFF. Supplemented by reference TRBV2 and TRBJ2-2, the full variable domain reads EPEVTQTPSHQVTQMGQEVILRCVPISNHLYFYWYRQILGQKVEFLVSFYNNEISEKSEIFDDQFSVERPDGSNFTLKIRSTKLEDSAMYFCASSKDWNTGELFFGEGSRLTVL.

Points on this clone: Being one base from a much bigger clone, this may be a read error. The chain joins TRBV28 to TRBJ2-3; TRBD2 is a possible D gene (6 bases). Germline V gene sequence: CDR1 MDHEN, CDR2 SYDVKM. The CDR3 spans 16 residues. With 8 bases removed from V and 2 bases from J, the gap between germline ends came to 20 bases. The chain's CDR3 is CASGPGRGSDTDTQYF. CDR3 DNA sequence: TGTGCCAGCGGACCGGGACGGGGGAGCGACACAGATACGCAGTATTTT.

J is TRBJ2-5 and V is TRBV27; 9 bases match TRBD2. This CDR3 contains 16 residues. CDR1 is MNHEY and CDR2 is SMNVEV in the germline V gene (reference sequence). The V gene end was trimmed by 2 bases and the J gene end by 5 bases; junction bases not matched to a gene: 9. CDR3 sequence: CASSLMAGGPLETQYF. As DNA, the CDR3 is TGTGCCAGCAGTTTAATGGCGGGAGGGCCATTGGAGACCCAGTACTTC.